The clone carrying this T cell receptor (beta chain) showed up just a few times. Its antigen is still unknown. Expressed TCRB transcripts were sequenced, since all the RNA that had been isolated was reverse transcribed. This table comes from immunoSEQ multiplex PCR, and its TCRdb copy is limited to in-frame clones, with some not included. The sample includes 200,000 to 250,000 clones, 16% of them seen just once. This specimen belongs to a study of beta chain features in type 1 diabetes. Points from the study as a whole: A moderate, significant TCRB CDR3 shortening appeared in type 1 diabetes across four CD4+ subsets.

The CDR3 runs 15 residues. From germline, CDR1 is SGHTA and CDR2 FQGTGA. V trimming: 2 bases; J trimming: 6 bases; junction bases outside the gene matches: 8. The specimen sequenced was naive CD4+ T cells from blood. The gene calls are TRBV7-3 and TRBJ2-7, with 9 bases matching TRBD1. The receptor's source is a man in his thirties or forties with type 1 diabetes. CDR3 sequence (DNA): TGTGCCAGCAGCTTAGAACCGGGACAGGGTCTCGAGCAGTACTTC. Translating it yields CASSLEPGQGLEQYF.